This T cell receptor (beta chain) originates from a study of response to subunit inactivated influenza vaccine. This CDR3 comprises 15 residues. The V end lost 2 bases, the J end lost 3 bases, and 12 bases lay between the germline ends. Germline CDR1 is SGHRS and CDR2 is YFSETQ. In TCRdb, the RT-PCR reads were re-called with MiXCR into one record per CDR3 protein. The table has around 320,000 distinct CDR3 sequences, about 20% seen once; the top ten hold under 13%. The TCR originated in a man in his fifties or sixties who received an inactivated influenza vaccine. The sequencing here drew on PBMCs from blood, taken 21 months after vaccination. This sequence joins TRBV5-1 and TRBJ2-1; possible D gene TRBD2, 7 bases. This CDR3 reads CASSFEGGHYNEQFF. As DNA, the CDR3 is TGCGCCAGCAGCTTCGAGGGGGGGCACTACAATGAGCAGTTCTTC.